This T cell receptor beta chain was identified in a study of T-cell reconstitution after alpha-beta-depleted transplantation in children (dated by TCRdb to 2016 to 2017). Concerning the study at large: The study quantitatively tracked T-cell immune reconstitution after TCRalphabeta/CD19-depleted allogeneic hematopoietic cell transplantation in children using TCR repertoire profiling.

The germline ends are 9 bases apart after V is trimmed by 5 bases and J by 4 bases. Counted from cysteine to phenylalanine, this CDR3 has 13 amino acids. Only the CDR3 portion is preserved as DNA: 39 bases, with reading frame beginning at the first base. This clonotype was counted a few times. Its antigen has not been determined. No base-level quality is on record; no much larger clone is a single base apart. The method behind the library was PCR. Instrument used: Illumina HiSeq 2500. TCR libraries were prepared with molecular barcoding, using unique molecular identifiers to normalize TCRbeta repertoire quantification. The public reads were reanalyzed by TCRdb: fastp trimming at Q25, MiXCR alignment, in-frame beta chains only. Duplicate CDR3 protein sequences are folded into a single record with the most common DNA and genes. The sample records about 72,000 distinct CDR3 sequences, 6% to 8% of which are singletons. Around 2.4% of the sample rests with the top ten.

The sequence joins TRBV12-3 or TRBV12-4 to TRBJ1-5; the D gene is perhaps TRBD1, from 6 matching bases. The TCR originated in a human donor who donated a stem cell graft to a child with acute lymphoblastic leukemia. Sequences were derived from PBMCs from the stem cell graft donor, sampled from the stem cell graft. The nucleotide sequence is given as TGTGCCAGCAGTGGGACACTAAATCAGCCCCAGCATTTT. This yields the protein CASSGTLNQPQHF.